This is a list of T cell receptor beta chains from one sample in a study of sequential checkpoint blockade in melanoma. Clones were read by immunoSEQ multiplex PCR, and TCRdb kept only the in-frame ones, dropping some. The profile covers 6,000 to 8,000 clones, with roughly 20% appearing a single time and approximately 12% taken by the ten largest. The specimen was tumor tissue (inferred from file names), collected from a patient given nivolumab and ipilimumab in sequence. These receptors were obtained from a human donor with melanoma. Both conserved end residues are part of each CDR3. A D gene is named only where the DNA matches it firmly. The listing skips clone size in some rows; elsewhere it reads once, few, many or a size class.

clone_size	v_call	j_call	d_call	cdr3_nt	cdr3_aa
few	TRBV11-3	TRBJ2-2	NA	TGTGCCAGCAGCTTAATAGTGAACACCGGGGAGCTGTTTTTT	CASSLIVNTGELFF
once	TRBV29-1	TRBJ1-2	NA	TGCAGCGTTGCCGGGAGCTGGGATGGCTACACCTTC	CSVAGSWDGYTF
NA	TRBV19	TRBJ2-5	NA	TGTGCCAGTACCCTCCTCGTTCTGGAGGGGGACCAGTACTTC	CASTLLVLEGDQYF
many	TRBV11-3	TRBJ2-2	NA	TGTGCCAGCAGCCCTAGAAGGGGGGGACCGAACACCGGGGAGCTGTTTTTT	CASSPRRGGPNTGELFF
NA	TRBV5-1	TRBJ1-6	TRBD1	TGCGCCAGCAGCAGCCAGGGGGCTGGTAATTCACCCCTCCACTTT	CASSSQGAGNSPLHF
medium-sized	TRBV11-3	TRBJ2-7	NA	TGTGCCAGCAGCCCAAAGACAAGGGGCTACGAGCAGTACTTC	CASSPKTRGYEQYF
few	TRBV9	TRBJ2-2	NA	TGTGCCAGCAGCGTAGTGCACGGGGAGCTGTTTTTT	CASSVVHGELFF
many	TRBV11-3	TRBJ2-7	NA	TGTGCCAGCAGCTTAGTGCCGGGAGCCTACGAGCAGTACTTC	CASSLVPGAYEQYF
few	TRBV30	TRBJ2-7	TRBD2	TGTGCCTGGAGTGTAGGCCTAGCGGGGACCGAGCAGTACTTC	CAWSVGLAGTEQYF
NA	TRBV11-3	TRBJ1-6	NA	TGTGCCAGCAGCTTGCTCGGGTCCTATAATTCACCCCTCCACTTT	CASSLLGSYNSPLHF
many	TRBV23-1	TRBJ1-1	TRBD1	TGCGCCAGCAGCTCATGGGACAGTTTAGAAGCTTTCTTT	CASSSWDSLEAFF
few	TRBV29-1	TRBJ1-5	NA	TGCAGCGTTGCGGCCACCGACCCCGGTAAGCCCCAGCATTTT	CSVAATDPGKPQHF
medium-sized	TRBV30	TRBJ2-1	TRBD2	TGTGCCTGCTTTGGGTGGGCTAGCGGTTACAATGAGCAGTTCTTC	CACFGWASGYNEQFF
NA	TRBV5-1	TRBJ2-2	NA	TGCGCCAGCAGCTTGGGACGGGTAGACACCGGGGAGCTGTTTTTT	CASSLGRVDTGELFF
NA	TRBV11-3	TRBJ1-5	TRBD1	TGTGCCAGCAGCTTATTTGGTGGGACAGGGAGCAATCAGCCCCAGCATTTT	CASSLFGGTGSNQPQHF
few	TRBV6-8	TRBJ1-1	NA	TGTGCCAGCAGTTACGAAGAGGGGTTCAACACTGAAGCTTTCTTT	CASSYEEGFNTEAFF